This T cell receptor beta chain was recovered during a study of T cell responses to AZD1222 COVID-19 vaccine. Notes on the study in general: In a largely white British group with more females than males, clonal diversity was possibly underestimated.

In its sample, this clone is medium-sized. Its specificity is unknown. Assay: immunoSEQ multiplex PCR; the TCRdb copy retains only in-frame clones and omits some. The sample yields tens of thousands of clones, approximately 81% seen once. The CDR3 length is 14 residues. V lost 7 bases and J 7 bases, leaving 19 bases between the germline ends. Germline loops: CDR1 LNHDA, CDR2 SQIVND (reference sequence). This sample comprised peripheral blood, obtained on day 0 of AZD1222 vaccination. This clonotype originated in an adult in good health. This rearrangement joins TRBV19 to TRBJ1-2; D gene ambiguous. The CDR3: CASTYGLGLAGYTF. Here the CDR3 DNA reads TGTGCCAGTACCTATGGTTTGGGTTTGGCTGGCTACACCTTC.